The present entry profiles one T cell receptor beta chain with its context. This specimen belongs to a study of beta chain features in type 1 diabetes. Germline V gene data show CDR1 as SGHRS and CDR2 as YFSETQ. CDR3 length: 16 residues. After removal of 0 bases from V and 2 bases from J, the junction contained 4 bases not matched to a gene. Expressed TCRB transcripts were sequenced because the entire RNA isolate underwent reverse transcription. This table comes from immunoSEQ multiplex PCR, and its TCRdb copy is limited to in-frame clones, with some not included. The sample has hundreds of thousands of clones, around 12% seen once.

The sample consisted of naive CD4+ T cells from blood. V is TRBV5-1 and J is TRBJ2-1; 8 bases line up with TRBD1. This TCR was recovered from a man between 18 and 35 years old in good health. The CDR3 protein is CASSLGSGGAYNEQFF. For the CDR3, the DNA is TGCGCCAGCAGCTTGGGGTCAGGGGGCGCCTACAATGAGCAGTTCTTC.